This is a list of T cell receptor beta chains from one sample in a study of T-cell reconstitution after alpha-beta-depleted transplantation in children. TCRdb reanalysed the PCR reads using MiXCR and keeps one entry per CDR3 protein. Of 500,000 to 600,000 distinct CDR3 sequences listed, approximately 20% are singletons. The sample here was PBMCs from the stem cell graft donor, taken from the stem cell graft. The source of these receptors is a human donor who donated a stem cell graft to a child with acute lymphoblastic leukemia. Both conserved end residues are part of each CDR3. Fields, in order: D gene, V gene, J gene, clone size, CDR3 DNA, CDR3 protein. The D gene is left open where the match is weak. Rows may omit the clone size; those that give it use once, few, many or a size class.

d_call: TRBD1; v_call: TRBV19; j_call: TRBJ2-7; clone_size: few; cdr3_nt: TGTGCCAGTAGCGCAGGGGGTGTTTCCTACGAGCAGTACTTC; cdr3_aa: CASSAGGVSYEQYF
d_call: -; v_call: TRBV19; j_call: TRBJ1-3; clone_size: -; cdr3_nt: TGTGCCAGTACGGTCGCCAGGGATGGAAACACCATATATTTT; cdr3_aa: CASTVARDGNTIYF
d_call: -; v_call: TRBV24-1; j_call: TRBJ2-3; clone_size: -; cdr3_nt: TGTGCCACCAGTGAGCCAGGGGGCACAGATACGCAGTATTTT; cdr3_aa: CATSEPGGTDTQYF
d_call: -; v_call: TRBV18; j_call: TRBJ1-2; clone_size: few; cdr3_nt: TGTGCCAGCTCACCACTCTTCCCTCGCGACAGTAGATTATATGGCTACACCTTC; cdr3_aa: CASSPLFPRDSRLYGYTF
d_call: TRBD2; v_call: TRBV19; j_call: TRBJ2-1; clone_size: few; cdr3_nt: TGTGCCAGTAGTCCCAGGACTAGCGGGAAGGGTGAGCAGTTCTTC; cdr3_aa: CASSPRTSGKGEQFF
d_call: TRBD2; v_call: TRBV4-1; j_call: TRBJ2-7; clone_size: -; cdr3_nt: TGCGCCAGCAGCCAGGGACTAGCGGCTGTCGGCGAGCAGTACTTC; cdr3_aa: CASSQGLAAVGEQYF
d_call: -; v_call: TRBV6-1; j_call: TRBJ1-5; clone_size: few; cdr3_nt: TGTGCCAGCAGCCCTTGGGGAGGGGATCAGCCCCAGCATTTT; cdr3_aa: CASSPWGGDQPQHF
d_call: -; v_call: TRBV3-1; j_call: TRBJ1-4; clone_size: few; cdr3_nt: TGTGCCAGCAGCCCCAGATCCCTTACCAATGAAAAACTGTTTTTT; cdr3_aa: CASSPRSLTNEKLFF
d_call: -; v_call: TRBV7-2; j_call: TRBJ1-2; clone_size: few; cdr3_nt: TGTGCCAGCAGCTTAGCGACACTCCCAGGCTATGGCTACACCTTC; cdr3_aa: CASSLATLPGYGYTF
d_call: -; v_call: TRBV20-1; j_call: TRBJ2-7; clone_size: -; cdr3_nt: TGCAGTGCTAGGGGGGAGACCATTCTGTACGAGCAGTACTTC; cdr3_aa: CSARGETILYEQYF
d_call: -; v_call: TRBV29-1; j_call: TRBJ2-7; clone_size: few; cdr3_nt: TGCAGCGTTGAAAGAGGGACGGGGGCTCGCGAGCAGTACTTC; cdr3_aa: CSVERGTGAREQYF
d_call: -; v_call: TRBV7-2; j_call: TRBJ1-1; clone_size: few; cdr3_nt: TGTGCCAGCAGCTCCGACAGGTCAAACACTGAAGCTTTCTTT; cdr3_aa: CASSSDRSNTEAFF
d_call: -; v_call: TRBV5-1; j_call: TRBJ2-1; clone_size: -; cdr3_nt: TGCGCCAGCAGCTCTGGACTAAGTGGGAACAATGAGCAGTTCTTC; cdr3_aa: CASSSGLSGNNEQFF
d_call: -; v_call: TRBV21-1; j_call: TRBJ2-2; clone_size: few; cdr3_nt: TGTGCCAACACACGACAGGGGTCCGGGGAGCTGTTTTTT; cdr3_aa: CANTRQGSGELFF
d_call: TRBD2; v_call: TRBV20-1; j_call: TRBJ2-7; clone_size: -; cdr3_nt: TGCAGTGCTAGAGCCATAACTAGCGGGAGGAAATTCTCCTACGAGCAGTACTTC; cdr3_aa: CSARAITSGRKFSYEQYF
d_call: -; v_call: TRBV19; j_call: TRBJ1-2; clone_size: -; cdr3_nt: TGTGCCACTAGACAGCCATCTAACTATGGCTACACCTTC; cdr3_aa: CATRQPSNYGYTF
d_call: -; v_call: TRBV15; j_call: TRBJ1-5; clone_size: -; cdr3_nt: TGTGCCACCAGCAGAGCCGCCAGCTATAGCAATCAGCCCCAGCATTTT; cdr3_aa: CATSRAASYSNQPQHF
d_call: -; v_call: TRBV5-1; j_call: TRBJ1-2; clone_size: few; cdr3_nt: TGCGCCAGCAGCTTCAGGGGCGGACGCTATGGCTACACCTTC; cdr3_aa: CASSFRGGRYGYTF